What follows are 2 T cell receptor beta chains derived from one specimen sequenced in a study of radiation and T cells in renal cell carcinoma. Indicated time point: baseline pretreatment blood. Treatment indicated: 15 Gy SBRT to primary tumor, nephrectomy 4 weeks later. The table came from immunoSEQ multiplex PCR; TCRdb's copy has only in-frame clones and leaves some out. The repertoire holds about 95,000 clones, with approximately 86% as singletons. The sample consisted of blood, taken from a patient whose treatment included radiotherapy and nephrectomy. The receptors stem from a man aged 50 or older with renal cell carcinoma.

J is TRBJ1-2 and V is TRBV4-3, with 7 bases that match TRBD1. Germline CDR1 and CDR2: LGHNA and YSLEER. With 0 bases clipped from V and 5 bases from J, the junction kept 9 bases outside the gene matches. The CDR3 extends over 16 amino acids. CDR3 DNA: TGCGCCAGCAGCCAAGATCTCAGGGACAGCCTTTATGGCTACACCTTC. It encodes CASSQDLRDSLYGYTF.

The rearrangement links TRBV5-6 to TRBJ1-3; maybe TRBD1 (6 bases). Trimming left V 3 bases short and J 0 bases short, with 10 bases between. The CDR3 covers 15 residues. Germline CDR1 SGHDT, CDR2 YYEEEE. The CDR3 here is CASSSTTGSGNTIYF. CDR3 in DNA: TGTGCCAGCAGCTCGACGACAGGCTCTGGAAACACCATATATTTT.